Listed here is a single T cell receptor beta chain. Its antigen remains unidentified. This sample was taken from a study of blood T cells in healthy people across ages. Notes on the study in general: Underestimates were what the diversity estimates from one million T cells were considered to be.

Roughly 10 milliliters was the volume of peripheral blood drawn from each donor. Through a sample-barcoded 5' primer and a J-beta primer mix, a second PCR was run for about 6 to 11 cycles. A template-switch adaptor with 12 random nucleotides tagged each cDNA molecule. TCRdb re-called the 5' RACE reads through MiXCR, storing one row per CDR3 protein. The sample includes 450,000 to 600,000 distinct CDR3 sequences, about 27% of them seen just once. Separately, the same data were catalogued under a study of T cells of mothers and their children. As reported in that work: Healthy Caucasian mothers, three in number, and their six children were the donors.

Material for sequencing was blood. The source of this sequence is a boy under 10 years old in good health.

The CDR3 reads CASSLKATPGNTIYF. As DNA, the CDR3 is TGTGCCAGCAGCCTGAAGGCAACCCCTGGAAACACCATATATTTT. This chain uses TRBV7-2 with TRBJ1-3; no clear D gene. CDR3 size: 15 residues. The germline V gene has CDR1 SGHTA and CDR2 FQGNSA. The ends were cut back, 5 bases at V and 2 bases at J, with 13 bases in the middle.